Listed below are T cell receptor beta chains from one sample, sequenced in a study of blood T cells in healthy people across ages. TCRdb independently ran MiXCR on the 5' RACE reads; one entry per CDR3 protein. Counted here are about 780,000 distinct CDR3 sequences, around 45% occurring once; the ten biggest clones make up 15% to 20%. The sequenced sample was blood. These receptors originate from an elderly man in good health. Both conserved end residues are part of each CDR3. The D gene is left open where the match is weak. Size is stated for part of the rows, as once, few or many counts, or as a class when the clone is expanded.

V	size	D	J	CDR3	DNA
TRBV7-9	-	TRBD2	TRBJ2-7	CASSLEWGRGAYEQYF	TGTGCCAGCAGCTTAGAGTGGGGACGGGGGGCCTACGAGCAGTACTTC
TRBV28	few	TRBD1	TRBJ1-5	CASSSTGISNQPQHF	TGTGCCAGCAGTTCGACAGGGATCAGCAATCAGCCCCAGCATTTT
TRBV28	many	TRBD2	TRBJ2-1	CASRGLAGVLGRNEQFF	TGTGCCAGCAGGGGACTAGCGGGAGTTTTGGGTAGGAATGAGCAGTTCTTC
TRBV20-1	-	-	TRBJ2-3	CSAKGGISTDTQYF	TGCAGTGCCAAAGGTGGGATTTCCACAGATACGCAGTATTTT
TRBV12-3/TRBV12-4	-	-	TRBJ2-6	CASSGAGWANVLTF	TGTGCCAGCAGTGGGGCAGGCTGGGCCAACGTCCTGACTTTC
TRBV29-1	many	TRBD2	TRBJ2-7	CSVEGLAGGPYEQYF	TGCAGCGTTGAAGGACTAGCGGGAGGGCCCTACGAGCAGTACTTC
TRBV29-1	-	-	TRBJ2-7	CGVLRNYEQYF	TGCGGCGTCCTTCGGAACTACGAGCAGTACTTC
TRBV7-2	-	-	TRBJ2-7	CASSLDRDATYEQCF	TGTGCCAGCAGCTTGGACAGAGACGCTACCTACGAGCAGTGCTTC
TRBV9	-	-	TRBJ2-3	CASSSNVEPDTQYF	TGTGCCAGCAGCTCCAATGTCGAGCCAGATACGCAGTATTTT
TRBV30	-	-	TRBJ1-3	CAWSVGTLGNTIYF	TGTGCCTGGAGTGTCGGGACCCTAGGAAACACCATATATTTT
TRBV11-3	-	TRBD2	TRBJ2-7	CASSSRTSGRDYEQYF	TGTGCCAGCAGCTCAAGGACTAGCGGGAGGGATTACGAGCAGTACTTC
TRBV7-2	few	TRBD2	TRBJ2-3	CASSLEVPSGADTQYF	TGTGCCAGCAGCTTAGAGGTGCCTAGCGGGGCAGATACGCAGTATTTT
TRBV12-3/TRBV12-4	few	-	TRBJ2-1	CASRGDVWNPYNEQFF	TGTGCCAGCAGGGGGGACGTTTGGAACCCCTACAATGAGCAGTTCTTC
TRBV20-1	many	TRBD2	TRBJ2-1	CSAQRHSGRADYNEQFF	TGCAGTGCCCAGCGTCATAGCGGGAGGGCCGACTACAATGAGCAGTTCTTC
TRBV9	few	TRBD1	TRBJ2-5	CASSEDRGFGETQYF	TGTGCCAGCAGCGAGGACAGGGGATTTGGAGAGACCCAGTACTTC
TRBV20-1	-	-	TRBJ1-4	CSALRWGGRSLFF	TGCAGTGCCCTCCGATGGGGGGGACGAAGTCTGTTTTTT
TRBV7-9	-	-	TRBJ2-6	CAASPSGANVLTF	TGTGCCGCCTCCCCCTCTGGGGCCAACGTCCTGACTTTC
TRBV20-1	few	-	TRBJ2-1	CSVRRMNYNEQFF	TGCAGTGTCAGAAGGATGAACTACAATGAGCAGTTCTTC
TRBV9	few	TRBD2	TRBJ2-7	CASSVRASGRADEQYF	TGTGCCAGCAGCGTAAGGGCTAGCGGGAGGGCCGACGAGCAGTACTTC
TRBV12-3/TRBV12-4	-	TRBD1	TRBJ1-1	CANRRRQGTEAFF	TGTGCCAACAGAAGGCGACAGGGTACTGAAGCTTTCTTT
TRBV7-2	-	-	TRBJ2-7	CASQDYGRSNEQYF	TGTGCCAGTCAGGACTATGGTAGATCCAATGAGCAGTACTTC
TRBV29-1	many	-	TRBJ2-7	CSVEVGSYEQYF	TGCAGCGTTGAAGTTGGGAGCTACGAGCAGTACTTC
TRBV6-6	-	-	TRBJ1-1	CASSRRDTEAFF	TGTGCCAGCAGCCGGAGGGACACTGAAGCTTTCTTT
TRBV5-4	-	-	TRBJ2-5	CASSLIGGMIQETQYF	TGTGCCAGCAGCCTTATAGGCGGGATGATACAAGAGACCCAGTACTTC
TRBV20-1	many	-	TRBJ2-1	CSARRDRSYNEQFF	TGCAGTGCTAGGCGGGACCGCTCCTACAATGAGCAGTTCTTC
TRBV27	-	TRBD2	TRBJ2-5	CASKRGLAGEETQYF	TGTGCCAGCAAAAGGGGTCTAGCGGGAGAGGAGACCCAGTACTTC
TRBV28	-	TRBD1	TRBJ1-2	CASSLADRDLGYTF	TGTGCTAGCAGTTTAGCTGACAGGGATCTTGGCTACACCTTC
TRBV15	once	-	TRBJ1-1	CATTVKTEAFF	TGTGCCACCACAGTAAAGACTGAAGCTTTCTTT
TRBV19	-	-	TRBJ2-3	CASSMAPGTDTQYF	TGTGCCAGTAGTATGGCGCCAGGCACAGATACGCAGTATTTT
TRBV7-2	once	-	TRBJ2-7	CASSLESGRSPDEQYF	TGTGCCAGCAGCTTAGAATCCGGCAGGTCCCCCGACGAGCAGTACTTC
TRBV24-1	few	-	TRBJ2-1	CATSEGKVPRDEQFF	TGTGCCACCAGTGAAGGGAAGGTACCCAGGGATGAGCAGTTCTTC
TRBV12-3/TRBV12-4	-	-	TRBJ2-2	CASSLVKGGRIAGELFF	TGTGCCAGCAGTTTAGTGAAGGGGGGGAGAATTGCCGGGGAGCTGTTTTTT
TRBV6-1	-	-	TRBJ2-5	CASSELLQETQYF	TGTGCCAGCAGTGAGCTCCTCCAAGAGACCCAGTACTTC
TRBV5-1	-	TRBD2	TRBJ2-7	CASSGASGSSYEQYF	TGCGCCAGCAGCGGAGCTAGCGGGTCAAGCTACGAGCAGTACTTC
TRBV4-2	-	TRBD2	TRBJ2-7	CASSPNPGLAGGFDEQYF	TGTGCCAGCAGCCCGAACCCCGGACTAGCGGGAGGGTTTGACGAGCAGTACTTC
TRBV30	many	TRBD2	TRBJ2-1	CAWSVAGGSYNEQFF	TGTGCCTGGAGTGTGGCGGGAGGCTCCTACAATGAGCAGTTCTTC